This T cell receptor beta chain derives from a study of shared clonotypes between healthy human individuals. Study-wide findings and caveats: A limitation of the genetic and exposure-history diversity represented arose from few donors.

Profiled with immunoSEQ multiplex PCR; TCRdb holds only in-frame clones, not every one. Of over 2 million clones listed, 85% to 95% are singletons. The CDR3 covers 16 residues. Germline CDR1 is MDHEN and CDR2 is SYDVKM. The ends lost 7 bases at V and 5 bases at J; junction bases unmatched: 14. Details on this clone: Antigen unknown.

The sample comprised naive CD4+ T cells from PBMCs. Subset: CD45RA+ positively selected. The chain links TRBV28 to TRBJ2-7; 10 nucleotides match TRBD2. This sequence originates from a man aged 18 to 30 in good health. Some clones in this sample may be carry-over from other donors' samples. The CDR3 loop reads CASIPRALAGFNEQYF. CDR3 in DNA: TGTGCCAGCATACCTAGGGCACTAGCGGGATTCAACGAGCAGTACTTC.